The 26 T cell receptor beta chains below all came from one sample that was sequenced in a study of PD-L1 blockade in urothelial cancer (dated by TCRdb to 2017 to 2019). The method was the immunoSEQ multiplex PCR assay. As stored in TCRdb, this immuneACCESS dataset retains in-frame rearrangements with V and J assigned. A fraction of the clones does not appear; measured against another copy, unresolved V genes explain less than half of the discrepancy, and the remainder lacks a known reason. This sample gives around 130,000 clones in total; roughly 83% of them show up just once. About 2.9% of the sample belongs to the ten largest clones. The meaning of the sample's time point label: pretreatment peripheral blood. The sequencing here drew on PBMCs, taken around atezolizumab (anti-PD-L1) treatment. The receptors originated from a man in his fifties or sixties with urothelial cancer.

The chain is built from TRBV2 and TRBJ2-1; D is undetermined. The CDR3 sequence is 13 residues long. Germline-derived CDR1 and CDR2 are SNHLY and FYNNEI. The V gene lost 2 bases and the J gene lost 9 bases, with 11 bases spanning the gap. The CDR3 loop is CASSESNRGEQFF. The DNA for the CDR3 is TGTGCCAGCAGTGAATCGAATCGCGGTGAGCAGTTCTTC.

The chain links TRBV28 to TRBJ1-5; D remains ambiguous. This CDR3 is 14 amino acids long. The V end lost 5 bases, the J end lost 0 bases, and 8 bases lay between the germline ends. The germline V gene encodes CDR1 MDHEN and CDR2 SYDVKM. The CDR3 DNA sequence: TGTGCCAGCAGTGCAGGCCATAGCAATCAGCCCCAGCATTTT. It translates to CASSAGHSNQPQHF.

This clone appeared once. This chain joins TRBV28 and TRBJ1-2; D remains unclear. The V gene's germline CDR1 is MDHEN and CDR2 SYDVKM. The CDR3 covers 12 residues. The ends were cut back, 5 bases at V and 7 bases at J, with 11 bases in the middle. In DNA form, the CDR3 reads TGTGCCAGCAGTCCGGGTGGTGGTGGCTACACCTTC. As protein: CASSPGGGGYTF.

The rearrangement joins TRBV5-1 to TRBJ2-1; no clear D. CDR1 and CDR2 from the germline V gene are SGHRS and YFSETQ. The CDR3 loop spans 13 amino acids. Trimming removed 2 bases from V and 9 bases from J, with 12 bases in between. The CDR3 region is CASSFDPPGEQFF. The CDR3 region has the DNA TGCGCCAGCAGCTTCGACCCGCCGGGTGAGCAGTTCTTC.

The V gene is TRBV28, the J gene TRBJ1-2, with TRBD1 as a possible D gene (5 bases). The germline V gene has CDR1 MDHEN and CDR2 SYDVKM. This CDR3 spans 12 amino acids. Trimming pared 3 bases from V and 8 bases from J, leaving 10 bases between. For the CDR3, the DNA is TGTGCCAGCAGTTTCGGGGGGGGAGGCTACACCTTC. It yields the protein CASSFGGGGYTF.

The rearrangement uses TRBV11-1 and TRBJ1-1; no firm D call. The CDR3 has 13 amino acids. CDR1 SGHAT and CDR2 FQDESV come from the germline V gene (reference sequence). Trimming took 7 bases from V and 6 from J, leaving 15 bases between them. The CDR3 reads CASTHRRASEAFF. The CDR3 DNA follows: TGTGCCAGCACCCATCGGAGGGCATCTGAAGCTTTCTTT.

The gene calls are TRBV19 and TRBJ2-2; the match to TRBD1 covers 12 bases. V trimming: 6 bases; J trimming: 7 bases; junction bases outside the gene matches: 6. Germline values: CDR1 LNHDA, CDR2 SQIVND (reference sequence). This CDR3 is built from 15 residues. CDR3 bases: TGTGCCAGTAGATCCCGGGACAGGGGGCTCGGGGAGCTGTTTTTT. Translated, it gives CASRSRDRGLGELFF.

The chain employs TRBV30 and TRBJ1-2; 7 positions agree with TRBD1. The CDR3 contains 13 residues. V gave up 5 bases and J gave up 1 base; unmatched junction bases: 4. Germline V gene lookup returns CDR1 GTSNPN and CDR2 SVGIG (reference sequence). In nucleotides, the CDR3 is TGTGCCTGGTGGGGACAGATTAACTATGGCTACACCTTC. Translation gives CAWWGQINYGYTF.

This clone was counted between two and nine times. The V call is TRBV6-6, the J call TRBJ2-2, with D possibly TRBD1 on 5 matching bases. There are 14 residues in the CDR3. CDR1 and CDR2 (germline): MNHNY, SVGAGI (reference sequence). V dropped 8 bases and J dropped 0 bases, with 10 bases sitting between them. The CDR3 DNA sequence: TGTGCCAGCCACAGGTACGCGAACACCGGGGAGCTGTTTTTT. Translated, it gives CASHRYANTGELFF.

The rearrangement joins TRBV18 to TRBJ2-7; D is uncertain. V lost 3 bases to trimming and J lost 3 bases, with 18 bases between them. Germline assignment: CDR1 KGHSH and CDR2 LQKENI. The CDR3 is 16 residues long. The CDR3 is CASSPGLLVAGYEQYF. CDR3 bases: TGTGCCAGCTCACCCGGTTTACTCGTCGCCGGCTACGAGCAGTACTTC.

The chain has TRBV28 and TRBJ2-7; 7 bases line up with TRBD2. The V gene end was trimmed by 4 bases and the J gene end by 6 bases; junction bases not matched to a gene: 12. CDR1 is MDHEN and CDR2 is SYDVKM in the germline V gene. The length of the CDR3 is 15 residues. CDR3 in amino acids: CASSSGGGQAGEQYF. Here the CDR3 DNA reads TGTGCCAGCAGTTCGGGAGGAGGGCAGGCGGGCGAGCAGTACTTC.

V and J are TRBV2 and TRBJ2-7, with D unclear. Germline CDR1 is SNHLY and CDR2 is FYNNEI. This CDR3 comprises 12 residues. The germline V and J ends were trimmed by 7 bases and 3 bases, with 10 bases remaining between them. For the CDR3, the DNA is TGTGCCAGCACTGTCAACAACTACGAGCAGTACTTC. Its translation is CASTVNNYEQYF.

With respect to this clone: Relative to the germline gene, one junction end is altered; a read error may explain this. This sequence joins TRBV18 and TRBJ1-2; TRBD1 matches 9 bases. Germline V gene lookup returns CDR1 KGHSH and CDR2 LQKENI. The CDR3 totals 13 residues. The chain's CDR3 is CASSPIETGGINF. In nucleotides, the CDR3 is TGTGCCAGCTCACCAATCGAGACAGGGGGGATAAACTTC.

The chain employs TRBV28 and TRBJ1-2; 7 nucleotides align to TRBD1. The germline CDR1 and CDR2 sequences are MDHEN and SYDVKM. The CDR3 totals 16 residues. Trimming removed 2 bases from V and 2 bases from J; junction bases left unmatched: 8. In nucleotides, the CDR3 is TGTGCCAGCAGTTTAAGGTTAGGGGGCGGCAACTATGGCTACACCTTC. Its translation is CASSLRLGGGNYGYTF.

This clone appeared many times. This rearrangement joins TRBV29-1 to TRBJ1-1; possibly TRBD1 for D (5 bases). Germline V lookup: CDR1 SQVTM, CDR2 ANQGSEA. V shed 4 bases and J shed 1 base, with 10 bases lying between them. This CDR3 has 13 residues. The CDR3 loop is CSVVWTPNTEAFF. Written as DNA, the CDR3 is TGCAGCGTTGTTTGGACACCGAACACTGAAGCTTTCTTT.

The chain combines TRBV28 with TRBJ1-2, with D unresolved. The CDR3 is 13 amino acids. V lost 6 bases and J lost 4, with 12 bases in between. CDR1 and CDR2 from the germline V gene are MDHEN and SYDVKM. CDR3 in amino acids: CASRTLGLYGYTF. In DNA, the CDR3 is TGTGCCAGCAGGACCCTAGGCCTCTATGGCTACACCTTC.

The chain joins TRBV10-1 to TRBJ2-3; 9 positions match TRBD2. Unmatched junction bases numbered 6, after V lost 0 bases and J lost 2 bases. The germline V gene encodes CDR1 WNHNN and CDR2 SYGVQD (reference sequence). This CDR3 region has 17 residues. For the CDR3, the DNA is TGCGCCAGCAGTGAGTCGGGGCTAGCGGGAATCACAGATACGCAGTATTTT. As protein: CASSESGLAGITDTQYF.

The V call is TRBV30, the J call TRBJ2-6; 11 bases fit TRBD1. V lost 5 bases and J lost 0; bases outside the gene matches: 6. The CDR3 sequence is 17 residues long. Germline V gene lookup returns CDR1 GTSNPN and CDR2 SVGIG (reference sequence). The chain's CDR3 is CAWGTGGTISGANVLTF. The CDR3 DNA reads TGTGCCTGGGGGACAGGGGGGACTATCTCTGGGGCCAACGTCCTGACTTTC.

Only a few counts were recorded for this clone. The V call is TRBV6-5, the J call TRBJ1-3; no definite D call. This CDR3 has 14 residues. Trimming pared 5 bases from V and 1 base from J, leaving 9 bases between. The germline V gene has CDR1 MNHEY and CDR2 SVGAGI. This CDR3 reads CASSLSGSGNTIYF. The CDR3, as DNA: TGTGCCAGCAGTCTGAGCGGGTCTGGAAACACCATATATTTT.

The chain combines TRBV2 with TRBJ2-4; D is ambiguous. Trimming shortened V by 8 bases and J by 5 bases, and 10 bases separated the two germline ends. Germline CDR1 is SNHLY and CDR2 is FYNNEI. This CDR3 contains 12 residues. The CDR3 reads CASGRRENIQYF. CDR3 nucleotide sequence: TGTGCCAGCGGAAGACGGGAAAACATTCAGTACTTC.

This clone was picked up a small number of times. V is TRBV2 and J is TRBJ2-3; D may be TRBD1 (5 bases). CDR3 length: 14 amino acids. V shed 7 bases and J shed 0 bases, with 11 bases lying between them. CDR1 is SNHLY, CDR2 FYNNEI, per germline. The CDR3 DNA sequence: TGTGCCAGCACCCCGCGACAGAGCACAGATACGCAGTATTTT. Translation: CASTPRQSTDTQYF.

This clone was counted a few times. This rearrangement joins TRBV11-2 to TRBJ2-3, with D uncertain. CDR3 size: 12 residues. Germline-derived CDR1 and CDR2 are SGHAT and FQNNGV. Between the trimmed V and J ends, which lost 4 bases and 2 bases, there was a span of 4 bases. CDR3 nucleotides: TGTGCCAGCAGCTCCAACACAGATACGCAGTATTTT. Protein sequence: CASSSNTDTQYF.

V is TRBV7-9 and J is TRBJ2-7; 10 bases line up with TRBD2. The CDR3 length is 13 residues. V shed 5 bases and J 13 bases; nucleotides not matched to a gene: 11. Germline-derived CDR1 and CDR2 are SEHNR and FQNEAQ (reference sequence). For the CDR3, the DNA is TGTGCCAGCAGCCATGGACTAGCGGCCCCGGGTTACTTC. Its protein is CASSHGLAAPGYF.

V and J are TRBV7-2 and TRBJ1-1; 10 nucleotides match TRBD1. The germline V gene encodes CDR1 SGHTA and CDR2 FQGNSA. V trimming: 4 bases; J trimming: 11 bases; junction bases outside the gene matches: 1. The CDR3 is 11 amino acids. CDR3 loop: CASSSGQGAFF. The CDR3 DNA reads TGTGCCAGCAGCTCGGGACAGGGGGCTTTCTTT.

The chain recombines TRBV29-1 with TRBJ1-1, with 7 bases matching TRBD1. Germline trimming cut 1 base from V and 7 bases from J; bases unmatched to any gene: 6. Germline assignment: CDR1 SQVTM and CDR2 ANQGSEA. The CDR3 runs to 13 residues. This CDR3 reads CSVEGQGILEAFF. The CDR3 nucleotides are TGCAGCGTTGAAGGACAGGGAATTCTTGAAGCTTTCTTT. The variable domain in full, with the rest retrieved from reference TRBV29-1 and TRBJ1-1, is SAVISQKPSRDICQRGTSLTIQCQVDSQVTMMFWYRQQPGQSLTLIATANQGSEATYESGFVIDKFPISRPNLTFSTLTVSNMSPEDSSIYLCSVEGQGILEAFFGQGTRLTVV.

The CDR3 reads CASSPRQGAYEQYF. In DNA, the CDR3 is TGTGCCAGCAGCCCGCGACAGGGGGCCTACGAGCAGTACTTC. The chain carries TRBV9 and TRBJ2-7, with 9 bases lining up with TRBD1. The V and J ends lost 4 bases and 2 bases, in that order; junction bases with no gene match: 4. In germline, CDR1 is SGDLS, CDR2 YYNGEE. The CDR3 length is 14 residues.